This TCR beta chain was recorded in a study of post-analysis software for immune sequencing data. Per the germline V gene, CDR1 is SGHTA and CDR2 is FQGTGA. This CDR3 is 14 amino acids long. V gave up 2 bases and J gave up 3 bases, with 11 bases separating them. As for this clonotype: Its antigen is unidentified.

Findings and limits, study-wide: In patients, 4 to 6 TRBV segments were more frequent than in controls, with TRBV5-6, TRBV5-1 and TRBV20-1 among them. Normalized Chao1 diversity was significantly reduced in patients versus controls.

Prepared TCR beta cDNA libraries contained unique molecular identifiers. TCRdb re-called the PCR reads with MiXCR, one entry per CDR3 protein. The sample has 350,000 to 500,000 distinct CDR3 sequences, roughly 40% seen once. The chain recombines TRBV7-3 with TRBJ2-7; a weak D match, TRBD1 (6 bases). Sequenced input: blood. The TCR comes from a girl aged 2 to 9 with multiple sclerosis. CDR3 amino acids: CASSLGTPDYEQYF. In nucleotides, the CDR3 is TGTGCCAGCAGCTTAGGGACACCGGACTACGAGCAGTACTTC.